The present T cell receptor beta chain was sequenced within a study of cytomegalovirus exposure and HLA in healthy donors. Trimming removed 6 bases from V and 4 bases from J, with 7 bases in between. Germline CDR1 is MNHEY and CDR2 is SVGAGI. The CDR3 consists of 12 residues. In the PCR, 60 Vbeta and 13 Jbeta primers were used. Some clones are missing from TCRdb's copy, which holds only in-frame ones; the method was immunoSEQ multiplex PCR. Among 97,000 or so clones listed, around 68% were seen once. This clone was detected once. The sample comprised PBMCs. The rearrangement links TRBV6-5 to TRBJ1-3; D not resolved. The origin of this receptor is a man aged 45-65 years in good health and CMV-seronegative. CDR3 region: CASRNQGNTIYF. The CDR3, as DNA: TGTGCCAGCAGAAACCAGGGAAACACCATATATTTT.